Presented here are 5 T cell receptor beta chains from one specimen sequenced in a study of blood T cell repertoires in COVID-19. TCRdb keeps only in-frame clones here, not all; method: immunoSEQ multiplex PCR. The repertoire holds about 160,000 clones, with 90% to 95% as singletons. Sequenced input: peripheral blood. These receptors all stem from a woman aged 45-65 years with acute or convalescent COVID-19.

The CDR3 loop reads CATSDLAGSYSTDTQYF. The DNA of the CDR3 is TGTGCCACCAGTGATTTGGCGGGCTCCTATAGCACAGATACGCAGTATTTT. The rearrangement uses TRBV24-1 and TRBJ2-3; TRBD2 is a possible D gene (5 bases). Trimming left V 0 bases short and J 0 bases short, with 12 bases between. Per germline, CDR1 KGHDR and CDR2 SFDVKD. This CDR3 is 17 amino acids long.

The chain uses TRBV19 and TRBJ1-6; TRBD1 matches at 9 bases. The V and J ends lost 2 bases and 8 bases, in that order; junction bases with no gene match: 7. The CDR3 loop spans 16 amino acids. CDR1 is LNHDA, CDR2 SQIVND, per germline (reference sequence). The CDR3 DNA is TGTGCCAGTAGTATATATGGGACAGGGCAGGATTCACCCCTCCACTTT. It specifies CASSIYGTGQDSPLHF.

The J gene is TRBJ2-1, the V gene TRBV24-1; the match to TRBD2 covers 14 bases. The CDR3 totals 13 residues. Germline CDR1 reads KGHDR; CDR2 reads SFDVKD. The trim removed 10 bases at V and 8 bases at J, leaving 3 bases unmatched. CDR3: CATGLAGVYEQFF. The CDR3 DNA is TGTGCCACGGGACTAGCGGGAGTCTATGAGCAGTTCTTC.

This clone was found once. This rearrangement joins TRBV6-5 to TRBJ2-3; 9 bases are a match to TRBD2. The CDR3 is 16 residues long. From germline, CDR1 is MNHEY and CDR2 SVGAGI. With 2 bases clipped from V and 2 bases from J, the junction kept 5 bases outside the gene matches. The CDR3 region has the DNA TGTGCCAGCAGTTACGACGCGGGGGGGAACACAGATACGCAGTATTTT. Translating it yields CASSYDAGGNTDTQYF.

V is TRBV5-6 and J is TRBJ2-7, with D tentatively TRBD2 (5 bases). Trimming took 4 bases from V and 0 from J, leaving 11 bases between them. The CDR3 totals 14 residues. The germline gives CDR1 SGHDT, CDR2 YYEEEE. The CDR3 spells CASSKLRGSYEQYF. In nucleotides, the CDR3 is TGTGCCAGCAGCAAACTTCGGGGCTCCTACGAGCAGTACTTC.